This passage covers 14 T cell receptor beta chains from one sample sequenced in a study of blood T cell repertoires in COVID-19. Method: immunoSEQ multiplex PCR; TCRdb's copy keeps in-frame clones and lacks some. The profile shows more than 85,000 clones, under 80% of them singletons. The specimen was peripheral blood. These receptors were obtained from an older woman with acute or convalescent COVID-19.

This clone was observed a single time. This specimen includes other DNA sequences encoding the same CDR3. The rearrangement links TRBV5-1 to TRBJ2-7, with 8 bases identical to TRBD2. Germline values: CDR1 SGHRS, CDR2 YFSETQ. The CDR3 runs 16 residues. V lost 10 bases, J lost 7 bases, and 22 bases stayed unmatched. The CDR3 region has the DNA TGCGCCTGTTTGAGCCTTTGGGGGGGCCGGGGGGGGGAGCAGTACTTC. The encoded protein is CACLSLWGGRGGEQYF.

The chain couples TRBV15 to TRBJ2-7, with TRBD1 as a possible D gene (5 bases). Germline V gives CDR1 LNHNV, CDR2 YYDKDF (reference sequence). V lost 1 base to trimming and J lost 3 bases, with 10 bases between them. There are 14 residues in the CDR3. As DNA, the CDR3 is TGTGCCACCAGCAGAGGTACAGGCCTCTACGAGCAGTACTTC. This sequence encodes CATSRGTGLYEQYF.

The genes are TRBV5-4 and TRBJ1-2; TRBD1 agrees at 7 bases. CDR1 SGHNT and CDR2 YYREEE come from the germline V gene (reference sequence). V lost 4 bases and J lost 4; bases outside the gene matches: 13. The CDR3 totals 16 residues. The CDR3 loop reads CASSPMPTTGTYGYTF. CDR3 coding DNA: TGTGCCAGCAGCCCGATGCCAACGACAGGGACCTATGGCTACACCTTC.

The chain carries TRBV18 and TRBJ2-7, with 7 bases that match TRBD1. This CDR3 is 15 amino acids long. Germline loops: CDR1 KGHSH, CDR2 LQKENI. With 3 bases clipped from V and 2 bases from J, the junction kept 7 bases outside the gene matches. The CDR3 DNA sequence: TGTGCCAGCTCACCCACCCAGACAGGGACCTACGAGCAGTACTTC. Its translation: CASSPTQTGTYEQYF.

This clone has a handful of counts. The rearrangement uses TRBV7-2 and TRBJ2-1; 9 bases map to TRBD2. This CDR3 is built from 16 residues. The ends lost 5 bases at V and 0 bases at J; junction bases unmatched: 5. Germline loops: CDR1 SGHTA, CDR2 FQGNSA. The CDR3 sequence: CASSGSGGSSYNEQFF. The CDR3 DNA reads TGTGCCAGCAGCGGTAGCGGGGGAAGCTCCTACAATGAGCAGTTCTTC.

The V call is TRBV6-2 or TRBV6-3, the J call TRBJ1-1, with 7 bases aligning to TRBD1. The germline V gene has CDR1 MNHEY and CDR2 SVGEGT. The CDR3 totals 14 residues. Unmatched junction bases numbered 17, after V lost 6 bases and J lost 13 bases. This CDR3 reads CASSRQGELWKVFF. The CDR3 region has the DNA TGTGCCAGCAGCCGACAGGGAGAGCTTTGGAAAGTTTTCTTT.

This clone was recorded a few times. The chain recombines TRBV9 with TRBJ2-2; D possibly corresponds to TRBD1 (5 bases). Germline CDR1 SGDLS, CDR2 YYNGEE. V shed 3 bases and J shed 1 base, with 10 bases lying between them. There are 15 residues in the CDR3. In DNA, the CDR3 is TGTGCCAGCAGCGAACAAGGACAGAACACCGGGGAGCTGTTTTTT. As protein: CASSEQGQNTGELFF.

This clone appeared a few times. The chain has TRBV18 and TRBJ2-5; D is perhaps TRBD2 (5 bases). V lost 5 bases and J lost 1, with 17 bases in between. CDR3 length equals 16 residues. Germline values: CDR1 KGHSH, CDR2 LQKENI. The CDR3 sequence: CASSSYWGSAQETQYF. DNA for the CDR3: TGTGCCAGCTCATCCTATTGGGGTAGCGCCCAAGAGACCCAGTACTTC. The entire variable domain, with the rest obtained from reference TRBV18 and TRBJ2-5, is as follows: NAGVMQNPRHLVRRRGQEARLRCSPMKGHSHVYWYRQLPEEGLKFMVYLQKENIIDESGMPKERFSAEFPKEGPSILRIQQVVRGDSAAYFCASSSYWGSAQETQYFGPGTRLLVL.

CDR3 coding DNA: TGTGCCAGCAGTCCCCGTACACAGGGGCGGGGCACTGAAGCTTTCTTT. As protein: CASSPRTQGRGTEAFF. The chain employs TRBV7-9 and TRBJ1-1, with 7 bases identical to TRBD1. J lost 4 bases, V lost 6 bases, and 14 bases had no gene match. CDR1 is SEHNR, CDR2 FQNEAQ, per germline (reference sequence). The CDR3 extends over 16 amino acids.

This rearrangement joins TRBV18 to TRBJ2-2, with D uncertain. The CDR3 is 13 residues long. In germline, CDR1 is KGHSH, CDR2 LQKENI. V lost 4 bases to trimming and J lost 2 bases, with 5 bases between them. This CDR3 is CASSRGNTGELFF. The CDR3, as DNA: TGTGCCAGCTCACGAGGCAACACCGGGGAGCTGTTTTTT.

The V and J genes are TRBV7-9 and TRBJ1-4, with D possibly TRBD1 on 6 matching bases. The CDR3 consists of 14 residues. V lost 3 bases, J lost 8 bases, and 13 bases lay in between. Per germline, CDR1 SEHNR and CDR2 FQNEAQ (reference sequence). The CDR3 DNA reads TGTGCCAGCAGCTTTGGCAGGGGCAAGGAAAAACTGTTTTTT. It is translated as CASSFGRGKEKLFF.

This chain links TRBV5-1 with TRBJ2-2; no clear D gene. This CDR3 is built from 13 residues. Germline CDR1 reads SGHRS; CDR2 reads YFSETQ. Trimming took off 4 bases at V and 7 bases at J, with 11 bases between the two ends. CDR3 sequence reads: CASSPSVGGELFF. The CDR3 nucleotides read TGCGCCAGCAGCCCCTCGGTCGGCGGGGAGCTGTTTTTT.

V usage is TRBV27 and J usage is TRBJ1-1; 10 bases agree with TRBD1. The CDR3 totals 16 residues. The germline V gene encodes CDR1 MNHEY and CDR2 SMNVEV (reference sequence). The trim removed 3 bases at V and 5 bases at J, leaving 9 bases unmatched. CDR3 sequence (DNA): TGTGCCAGCAGTTTTGGGACAGGGGTTCGGGGTACTGAAGCTTTCTTT. Translation gives CASSFGTGVRGTEAFF.

V and J are TRBV6-5 and TRBJ2-1, with 7 positions matching TRBD2. Germline values: CDR1 MNHEY, CDR2 SVGAGI. The J segment lost 7 bases and the V segment lost 6 bases, leaving 12 bases of the junction unmatched. The CDR3 spans 15 residues. The CDR3 reads CASSRSGVGGNEQFF. The CDR3 coding sequence is TGTGCCAGCAGCCGAAGCGGGGTCGGGGGGAATGAGCAGTTCTTC.